This T cell receptor (beta chain) was documented in a study of T cell responses to AZD1222 COVID-19 vaccine. The table came from immunoSEQ multiplex PCR; TCRdb's copy has only in-frame clones and leaves some out. The repertoire has about 180,000 clones, around nine tenths of them found once; the top ten carry approximately 1.6%. CDR1 and CDR2 (germline): LNHDA, SQIVND (reference sequence). This CDR3 is built from 13 residues. V dropped 4 bases and J dropped 8 bases, with 9 bases sitting between them. This chain connects TRBV19 to TRBJ1-6; D is ambiguous. The TCR comes from an adult in good health. Here the sequenced sample was peripheral blood, taken on day 0 of AZD1222 vaccination. This CDR3 is CASSTATDSPLHF. CDR3 DNA sequence: TGTGCCAGTAGTACAGCGACGGATTCACCCCTCCACTTT.